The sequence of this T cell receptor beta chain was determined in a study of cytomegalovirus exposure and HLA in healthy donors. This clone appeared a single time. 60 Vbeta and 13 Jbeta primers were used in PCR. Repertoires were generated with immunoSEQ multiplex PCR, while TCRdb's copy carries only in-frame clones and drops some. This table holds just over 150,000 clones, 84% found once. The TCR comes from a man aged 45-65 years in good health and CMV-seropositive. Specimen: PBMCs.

This CDR3 reads CASSYAGGIDTQYF. For the CDR3, the DNA is TGTGCCAGCAGTTACGCGGGGGGCATAGATACGCAGTATTTT. The chain has TRBV6-6 and TRBJ2-3, with TRBD2 matching over 8 bases. Germline trimming cut 2 bases from V and 5 bases from J; bases unmatched to any gene: 3. The germline CDR1 and CDR2 sequences are MNHNY and SVGAGI (reference sequence). The CDR3 spans 14 residues.